This T cell receptor beta chain was documented in a study of blood T cell repertoires in COVID-19. Background on the study: Nucleic acid was either cDNA or gDNA, and it came from T cells, B-cell-depleted T cells, or PBMCs.

Libraries were prepared by immunoSEQ multiplex PCR; TCRdb keeps only in-frame clonotypes and omits some of them. The repertoire holds under 150,000 clones, with approximately 71% as singletons. The source material was peripheral blood. This clonotype originated in a woman in her 70s with acute or convalescent COVID-19.

CDR3 coding DNA: TGTGCCAGTAGGAAAACGGGGAGTGGAAACACCATATATTTT. It encodes CASRKTGSGNTIYF. The chain uses TRBV19 and TRBJ1-3; no definite D call. The length of the CDR3 is 14 residues. Per germline, CDR1 LNHDA and CDR2 SQIVND (reference sequence). V was shortened by 6 bases and J by 3 bases, with 12 bases between the two germline ends.